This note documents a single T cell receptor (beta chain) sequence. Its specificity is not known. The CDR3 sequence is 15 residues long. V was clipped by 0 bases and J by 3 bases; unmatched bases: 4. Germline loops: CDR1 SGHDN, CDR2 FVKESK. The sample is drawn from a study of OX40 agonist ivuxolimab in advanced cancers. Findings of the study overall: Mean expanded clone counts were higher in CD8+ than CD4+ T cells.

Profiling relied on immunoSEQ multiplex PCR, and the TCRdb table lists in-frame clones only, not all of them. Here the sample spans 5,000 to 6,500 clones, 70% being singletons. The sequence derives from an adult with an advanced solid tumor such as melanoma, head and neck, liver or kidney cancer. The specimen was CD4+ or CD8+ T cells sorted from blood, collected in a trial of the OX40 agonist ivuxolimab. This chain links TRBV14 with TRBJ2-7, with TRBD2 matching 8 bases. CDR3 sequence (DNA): TGTGCCAGCAGCCAAGAAGCGGGGGACGGCTACGAGCAGTACTTC. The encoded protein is CASSQEAGDGYEQYF.